The T cell receptor (beta chain) under discussion was sequenced for a study of blood T cell repertoires in COVID-19 (dated by TCRdb to the early 2020s). Background for the entire study: Collaborator samples came from the United States, Italy and Spain and covered acute and convalescent phases of COVID-19. The repertoires were made available in a free public database intended to serve as a resource for research on the immune response to SARS-CoV-2. The prospective study material was composed of cDNA or gDNA derived from T cells, B-cell-depleted T cells, or PBMCs. HLA class I and class II types, where available, came from metadata supplied by the sample provider rather than from assay-based typing. The dataset comprised deeply sampled blood TCRbeta repertoires from subjects exposed to, actively infected with, or recovered from COVID-19. Nearly every sample came with metadata listing a de-identified subject ID, COVID-19 status, age in years and sex. The samples were drawn from two sources: the first 160 participants of the ongoing ImmuneRACE study, and fewer than 1,500 subjects contributed by 6 global collaborators. What the authors observed across the whole study: The quantity of clinical and demographic metadata differed by source and by participant and was supplied without curation.

A second Seattle source provided samples from volunteer blood donors who had recovered from COVID-19. Whole blood was collected in K2EDTA tubes by collaborating institutions according to the institutions' own protocols. Collaborator samples were shipped for TCRbeta analysis as frozen whole blood, isolated PBMCs, or DNA extracted from either sample type. CDR1 SGHDT and CDR2 YYEEEE were looked up in the germline V gene. The CDR3 spans 17 residues, from the cysteine through the phenylalanine. The only DNA kept is the CDR3, 51 bases in frame from the first base. The V end gives up 4 bases and the J end 0 bases, leaving 9 bases in the junction not matched to a gene. Comments on this clone: Its antigen remains undetermined. The record has no base qualities; no much larger clone is one base away.

TCRbeta CDR3 regions were amplified from genomic DNA using the immunoSEQ Assay, a bias-controlled multiplex PCR. In the source study's methods: Nucleated cell counts per sample were estimated from amplification of reference gene primers within the assay. To quantify the absolute abundance of each unique TCRbeta CDR3 rearrangement, sequence reads were collapsed and filtered. For each sample, productive Simpson clonality was calculated as the square root of Simpson's diversity index over productive rearrangements. As stored in TCRdb, this immuneACCESS dataset retains in-frame rearrangements with V and J assigned. A fraction of the clones does not appear; measured against another copy, unresolved V genes explain less than half of the discrepancy, and the remainder lacks a known reason. V and J calls and clone size are copied from that table; D and trimming were computed from the DNA. For this sample the table gives 300,000 or so clones, of which over 75% were detected only once. The top ten hold approximately 7.8% of the sample.

The source material was peripheral blood. This TCR derives from a woman in her 50s who had recovered from COVID-19. This chain joins TRBV5-6 to TRBJ2-7, and 11 junction bases match TRBD2. The DNA sequence is as follows: TGTGCCAGCAGCAGCCGTAGTAGCGGGAGGGCCTCCTACGAGCAGTACTTC. This translates into CASSSRSSGRASYEQYF.